The text below deals with one T cell receptor beta chain. The data belong to a study of blood T cell repertoires in COVID-19. The repertoire was sequenced with immunoSEQ multiplex PCR; TCRdb's copy has only in-frame clones and lacks some. Among 50,000 to 65,000 clones listed, about 91% were seen once. V lost 7 bases, J lost 8 bases, and 15 bases lay in between. The CDR3 totals 13 residues. Sequencing was done on a sample of peripheral blood. The receptor was isolated from a man aged 50 or older with acute or convalescent COVID-19. The chain employs TRBV12-3 or TRBV12-4 and TRBJ2-1, with no clear D. The CDR3 region has the DNA TGTGCCAGCACCACCCCCCCAGTTCATGAGCAGTTCTTC. Amino acid sequence: CASTTPPVHEQFF.